This TCR beta chain comes out of a study of cytomegalovirus exposure and HLA in healthy donors. Germline CDR1 SEHNR, CDR2 FQNEAQ (reference sequence). The CDR3 is 13 residues long. V lost 6 bases and J lost 2, with 8 bases in between. A multiplex PCR was run with 60 Vbeta primers and 13 Jbeta primers. Sequencing used immunoSEQ multiplex PCR; TCRdb keeps in-frame clones, though not all of them. The table lists around 99,000 clones, roughly 71% of them singletons. The V call is TRBV7-9, the J call TRBJ1-5; D unclear. The sequencing sample was made of PBMCs. The sequence was obtained from a woman in her 70s in good health and CMV-seropositive. The CDR3 region is CASSPGGNQPQHF. For the CDR3, the DNA is TGTGCCAGCAGTCCGGGTGGCAATCAGCCCCAGCATTTT. The full variable domain, rest sourced from reference TRBV7-9 and TRBJ1-5, is DTGVSQNPRHKITKRGQNVTFRCDPISEHNRLYWYRQTLGQGPEFLTYFQNEAQLEKSRLLSDRFSAERPKGSFSTLEIQRTEQGDSAMYLCASSPGGNQPQHFGDGTRLSIL.